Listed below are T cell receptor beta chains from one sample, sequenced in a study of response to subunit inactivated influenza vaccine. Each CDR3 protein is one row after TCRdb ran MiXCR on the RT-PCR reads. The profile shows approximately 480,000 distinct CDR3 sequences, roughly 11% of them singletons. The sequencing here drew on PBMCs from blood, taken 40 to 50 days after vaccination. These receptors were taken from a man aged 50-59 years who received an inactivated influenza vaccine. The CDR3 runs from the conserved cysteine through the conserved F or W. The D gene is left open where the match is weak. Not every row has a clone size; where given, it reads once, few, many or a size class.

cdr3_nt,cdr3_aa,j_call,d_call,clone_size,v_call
TGCAGCGTTGAAGCGTGGGGACAGGGGGCGCGCGCTTTCTTT,CSVEAWGQGARAFF,TRBJ1-1,TRBD1,few,TRBV29-1
TGTGCCAGCAGTTCCAGATGGTGGGGGGGTACGCAGTATTTT,CASSSRWWGGTQYF,TRBJ2-3,TRBD2,many,TRBV7-8
TGTGCCAGCACCAGAGTCGTATCCTTATCTGGGGCCAACGTCCTGACTTTC,CASTRVVSLSGANVLTF,TRBJ2-6,NA,NA,TRBV7-6
TGTGCCAGCAGCTTAGGGGAATACCAGTACTTC,CASSLGEYQYF,TRBJ2-7,NA,few,TRBV11-2
TGTGCCAGCAGTCCAGGGACCGAGCAGTACTTC,CASSPGTEQYF,TRBJ2-7,NA,few,TRBV2
TGTGCCAGCAGTTCAATAGCGCGGCTCAGGAGAAAGAACACTGAAGCTTTCTTT,CASSSIARLRRKNTEAFF,TRBJ1-1,NA,NA,TRBV11-2
TGCGCCAGCAGCGCGGTAGTCGGTAATGAGCAGTTCTTC,CASSAVVGNEQFF,TRBJ2-1,NA,few,TRBV5-1
TGTGCCAGCAGTAAGAGATCGACAGGGCGTAGGAACACTGAAGCTTTCTTT,CASSKRSTGRRNTEAFF,TRBJ1-1,TRBD1,few,TRBV28
TGTGCCAGCAGTGAGAATCCTAGCACAGATACGCAGTATTTT,CASSENPSTDTQYF,TRBJ2-3,NA,NA,TRBV12-3/TRBV12-4
TGTGCCAGCAGCTCACCGGACTATGAGCAGTTCTTC,CASSSPDYEQFF,TRBJ2-1,NA,NA,TRBV7-9
TGCAGTGCCGTCTTAGCGGGGGGGCCTCAGTTCTTC,CSAVLAGGPQFF,TRBJ2-1,TRBD2,NA,TRBV20-1
TGCAGTGCAGGGTATGGCGGGGGGGCCTTCCATGAGCAGTTCTTC,CSAGYGGGAFHEQFF,TRBJ2-1,TRBD2,few,TRBV20-1
TGTGCCAGCAGCTTGTCAATAAACCAGCCCCAGCATTTT,CASSLSINQPQHF,TRBJ1-5,NA,few,TRBV11-2
TGTGCCACCAGTGATAGACAGGGTGGGACGCAGTATTTT,CATSDRQGGTQYF,TRBJ2-3,TRBD1,many,TRBV24-1
TGCGCCAGCAGCTTGGTTGTCAACCAGAAGCAGTACTTC,CASSLVVNQKQYF,TRBJ2-7,NA,NA,TRBV5-1
TGCGCCAGCAGCCCCCGGGACAGGGCGATTTATGGCTACACCTTC,CASSPRDRAIYGYTF,TRBJ1-2,TRBD1,NA,TRBV5-1
TGTGCCAGCACCGGGATTCGGTATACGCAGTATTTT,CASTGIRYTQYF,TRBJ2-3,NA,few,TRBV28
TGTGCCAGCAGCCAAGGGACCTACCAGGGAGAGACCCAGTACTTC,CASSQGTYQGETQYF,TRBJ2-5,NA,few,TRBV14
TGTGCCAGCAGCGACAGGCCCACCGGGGAGCTGTTTTTT,CASSDRPTGELFF,TRBJ2-2,NA,NA,TRBV12-3/TRBV12-4
TGCAGTGCGAGGATTCAAGGGGTCTACAATGAGCAGTTCTTC,CSARIQGVYNEQFF,TRBJ2-1,NA,many,TRBV20-1
TGCAGTGCTAGAGATAGGGACGGATCCTACGAGCAGTACTTC,CSARDRDGSYEQYF,TRBJ2-7,NA,many,TRBV20-1
TGCAGTGCTAGTGGTACCTATAATTCACCCCTCCACTTT,CSASGTYNSPLHF,TRBJ1-6,NA,NA,TRBV20-1
TGTGCCAGCAGCCCGGGGGGGACAGGGGTAGGGAATGAGCAGTTCTTC,CASSPGGTGVGNEQFF,TRBJ2-1,TRBD1,NA,TRBV7-6
TGTGCCAGCAGTTTTGGGGGCAATGAGCAGTTCTTC,CASSFGGNEQFF,TRBJ2-1,NA,many,TRBV27
TGTGCCAGCAGCCAAGGAGGAGTAGGGACCCAGTACTTC,CASSQGGVGTQYF,TRBJ2-5,NA,NA,TRBV14
TGTGCCAGCAGTTTTCACCCCACCACAGATACGCAGTATTTT,CASSFHPTTDTQYF,TRBJ2-3,NA,few,TRBV27
TGTGCCATCAGCCAGACAGGGGGCTGGGCTAACTATGGCTACACCTTC,CAISQTGGWANYGYTF,TRBJ1-2,TRBD1,NA,TRBV7-2
TGCGCCAGCAGCCAGGGGGCTAGCGGGGGCAATGAGCAGTTCTTC,CASSQGASGGNEQFF,TRBJ2-1,TRBD2,NA,TRBV5-1
TGTGCCAGCAGCCCTACAGGGACCGTCGGCTACACCTTC,CASSPTGTVGYTF,TRBJ1-2,NA,few,TRBV28
TGTGCCAGCAGCCGCCAACCAAGCCGTTTAGCCAAAAACATTCAGTACTTC,CASSRQPSRLAKNIQYF,TRBJ2-4,NA,NA,TRBV6-2/TRBV6-3
TGTGCCAGCAGCACCCGACAGGGTTTGAACTACGAGCAGTACTTC,CASSTRQGLNYEQYF,TRBJ2-7,TRBD1,NA,TRBV7-2
TGTGCCAGCAGCTTGGGACTAGCGGGATCTCTCAACGAGCAGTACTTC,CASSLGLAGSLNEQYF,TRBJ2-7,TRBD2,NA,TRBV12-3/TRBV12-4
TGCAGCTTGCGGGACCCAAATAGCAATCAGCCCCAGCATTTT,CSLRDPNSNQPQHF,TRBJ1-5,NA,NA,TRBV20-1
TGTGCCAGCAGTGAGAAGCTAGCGGGAGTCCGAAATGAGCAGTTCTTC,CASSEKLAGVRNEQFF,TRBJ2-1,TRBD2,NA,TRBV2
TGTGCCAGCAGTTTTGCGGGTAGCAATCAGCCCCAGCATTTT,CASSFAGSNQPQHF,TRBJ1-5,NA,few,TRBV12-3/TRBV12-4
TGTGCCAGCAGACGAGCGGGGGGCTCCACAGATACGCAGTATTTT,CASRRAGGSTDTQYF,TRBJ2-3,TRBD2,many,TRBV6-1
TGTGCCATCAGTGCAGGGGACAGGGGTAATGAAAAACTGTTTTTT,CAISAGDRGNEKLFF,TRBJ1-4,TRBD1,few,TRBV10-3
TGTGCCAGCACCCGAGATTGGGGCTCTGGGGCCAACGTCCTGACTTTC,CASTRDWGSGANVLTF,TRBJ2-6,NA,NA,TRBV6-2/TRBV6-3
TGTGCCAGCAGCCCAGACAGGGGTTACGAGCAGTACTTC,CASSPDRGYEQYF,TRBJ2-7,TRBD1,many,TRBV7-2
TGCGCCAGCAGCCAAAGGGGCGGGGGCAGCACCGGGGAGCTGTTTTTT,CASSQRGGGSTGELFF,TRBJ2-2,NA,NA,TRBV4-1
TGCGCCAGCAGCGATAGCGGGGGAGTCACAGATACGCAGTATTTT,CASSDSGGVTDTQYF,TRBJ2-3,TRBD2,NA,TRBV5-1
TGTGCCAGCAGTGGTGGCCGGGGAAGTGGGTTCTTC,CASSGGRGSGFF,TRBJ2-1,NA,NA,TRBV2
TGTGCCAGCTCAAATGGACAAGATCGGGAGCAGTACTTC,CASSNGQDREQYF,TRBJ2-7,NA,NA,TRBV18
TGTGCCAGCAGCCCCTGGACAGCGAGGACTGAAGCTTTCTTT,CASSPWTARTEAFF,TRBJ1-1,NA,NA,TRBV9
TGTACCTGCAGTTTCGGGCCTGTCGGCGGGAGGATACCCTACAATGAGCAGTTCTTC,CTCSFGPVGGRIPYNEQFF,TRBJ2-1,TRBD2,many,TRBV2
TGTGCCAGCAGTCGCCCTAGCGGGGAGCTCCAAGAGACCCAGTACTTC,CASSRPSGELQETQYF,TRBJ2-5,TRBD2,NA,TRBV6-1
TGTGCCAGCAGCATACAGGGGTTTACGGAGACCCAGTACTTC,CASSIQGFTETQYF,TRBJ2-5,TRBD1,NA,TRBV7-2
TGCGCCAGCAGCTTTATCAGACAGGGATATCAGCCCCAGCATTTT,CASSFIRQGYQPQHF,TRBJ1-5,TRBD1,NA,TRBV5-1
TGTGCCAGCAGCCTCAGACAGGCCGGAGAGACCCAGTACTTC,CASSLRQAGETQYF,TRBJ2-5,NA,NA,TRBV7-2